This T cell receptor beta chain was captured in a study of blood T cell repertoires in COVID-19. Looking at the study overall: COVID-19 samples collected from the United States, Italy and Spain covered acute and convalescent phases. PBMCs, B-cell-depleted T cells, or T cells provided the cDNA or gDNA that made up the material.

How the authors handled the data: From reference gene primer amplification, estimates of nucleated cell counts were derived. The data were produced by immunoSEQ multiplex PCR, yet TCRdb's version contains in-frame clones alone and is incomplete. V and J calls and clone size are as listed in that table; D and trimming were resolved from the DNA. The sample has about 80,000 clones; roughly 88% are singletons. Germline V gene sequence: CDR1 SGHTA, CDR2 FQGNSA. This CDR3 has 15 residues. V lost 4 bases to trimming and J lost 1 base; unmatched junction nucleotides: 6. The material sequenced was peripheral blood. V gene TRBV7-2 combines with J gene TRBJ2-5, with 7 bases fitting TRBD2. The sequence came from an elderly woman with acute or convalescent COVID-19. The CDR3 DNA follows: TGTGCCAGCAGCTCCGTGGGGGGGACCCAAGAGACCCAGTACTTC. This codes for CASSSVGGTQETQYF.